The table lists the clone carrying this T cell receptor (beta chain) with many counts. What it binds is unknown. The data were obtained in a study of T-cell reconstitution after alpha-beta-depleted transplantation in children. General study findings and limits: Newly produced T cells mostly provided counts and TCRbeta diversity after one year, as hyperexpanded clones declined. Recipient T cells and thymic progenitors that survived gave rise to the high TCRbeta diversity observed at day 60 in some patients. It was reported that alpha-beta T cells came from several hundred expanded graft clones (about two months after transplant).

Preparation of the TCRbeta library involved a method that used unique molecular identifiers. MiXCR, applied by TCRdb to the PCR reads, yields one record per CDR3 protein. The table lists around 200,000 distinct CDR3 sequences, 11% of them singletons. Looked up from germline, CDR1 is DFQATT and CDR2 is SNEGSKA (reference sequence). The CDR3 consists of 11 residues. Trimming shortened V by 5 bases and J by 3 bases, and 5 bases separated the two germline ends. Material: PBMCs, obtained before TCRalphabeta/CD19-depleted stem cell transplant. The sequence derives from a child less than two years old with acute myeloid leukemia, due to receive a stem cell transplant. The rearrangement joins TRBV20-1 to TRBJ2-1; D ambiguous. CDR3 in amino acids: CSAPGYNEQFF. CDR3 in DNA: TGCAGTGCTCCGGGCTACAATGAGCAGTTCTTC.